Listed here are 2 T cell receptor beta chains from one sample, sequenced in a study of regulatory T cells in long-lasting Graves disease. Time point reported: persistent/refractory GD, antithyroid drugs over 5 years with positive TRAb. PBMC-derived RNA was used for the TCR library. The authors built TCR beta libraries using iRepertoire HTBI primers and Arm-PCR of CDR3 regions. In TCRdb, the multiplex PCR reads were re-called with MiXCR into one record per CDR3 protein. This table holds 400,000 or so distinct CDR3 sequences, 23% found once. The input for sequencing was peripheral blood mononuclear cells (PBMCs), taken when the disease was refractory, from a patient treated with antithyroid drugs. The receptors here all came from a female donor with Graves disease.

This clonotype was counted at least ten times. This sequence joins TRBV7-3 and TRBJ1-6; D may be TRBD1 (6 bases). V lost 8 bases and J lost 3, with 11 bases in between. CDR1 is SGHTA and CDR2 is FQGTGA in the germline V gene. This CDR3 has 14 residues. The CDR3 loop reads CASGAGDYNSPLHF. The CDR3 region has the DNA TGTGCCAGCGGCGCAGGGGACTATAATTCACCCCTCCACTTT.

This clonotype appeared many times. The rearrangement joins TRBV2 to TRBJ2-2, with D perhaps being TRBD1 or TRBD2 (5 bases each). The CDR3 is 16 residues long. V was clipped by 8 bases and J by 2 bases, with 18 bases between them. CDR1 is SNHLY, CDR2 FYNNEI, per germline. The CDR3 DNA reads TGTGCCAGCGGGGACGGAACAAATCTTAACACCGGGGAGCTGTTTTTT. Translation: CASGDGTNLNTGELFF.